This T cell receptor beta chain was sequenced for a study of shared clonotypes between healthy human individuals. Study conclusions and caveats: Non-shared clonotypes displayed generation probabilities falling below those of clonotypes present in all four donors. Shared across a handful of donors were about 4.6% of the naive CD4 clonotypes.

Sorted-subset replicate PCR reactions contained 200 to 250 ng DNA, corresponding to about 30,000 T cell genomes. TCRdb keeps only in-frame clones here, not all; method: immunoSEQ multiplex PCR. The profile shows about 640,000 clones, approximately 79% of them singletons. This CDR3 region has 14 residues. CDR1 SGHTA and CDR2 FQGNSA come from the germline V gene. Trimming at V came to 5 bases and at J to 4 bases, leaving 4 bases not matched to a gene. Concerning this clone itself: Its antigen is undetermined.

The sequence was collected from a woman in her 30s in good health. The sample comprised memory CD4+ T cells sorted from blood. The subset: CD45RA-negative fraction. The chain uses TRBV7-2 and TRBJ2-2, with 7 bases identical to TRBD1. DNA of the CDR3: TGTGCCAGCAGCAGACAGGGCGGCACCGGGGAGCTGTTTTTT. It encodes CASSRQGGTGELFF. Based on the CDR3 plus reference TRBV7-2 and TRBJ2-2, the full variable domain is GAGVSQSPSNKVTEKGKDVELRCDPISGHTALYWYRQSLGQGLEFLIYFQGNSAPDKSGLPSDRFSAERTGGSVSTLTIQRTQQEDSAVYLCASSRQGGTGELFFGEGSRLTVL.